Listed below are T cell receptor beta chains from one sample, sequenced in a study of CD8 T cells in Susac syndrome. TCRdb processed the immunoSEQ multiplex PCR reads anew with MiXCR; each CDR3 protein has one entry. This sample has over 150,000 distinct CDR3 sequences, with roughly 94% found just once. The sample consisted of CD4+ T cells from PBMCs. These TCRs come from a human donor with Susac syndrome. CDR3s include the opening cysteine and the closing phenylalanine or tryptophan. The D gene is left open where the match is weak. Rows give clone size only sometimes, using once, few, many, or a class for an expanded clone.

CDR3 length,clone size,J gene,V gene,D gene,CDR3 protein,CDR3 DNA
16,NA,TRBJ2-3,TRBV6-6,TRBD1,CASSYQPETGADTQYF,TGTGCCAGCAGTTACCAACCGGAGACAGGGGCAGATACGCAGTATTTT
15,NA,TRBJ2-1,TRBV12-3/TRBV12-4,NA,CASSRSGGPSNEQFF,TGTGCCAGCAGCCGCAGCGGAGGACCCAGCAATGAGCAGTTCTTC
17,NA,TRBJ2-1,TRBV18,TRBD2,CASSRLAGGSSYNEQFF,TGTGCCAGCTCACGACTAGCGGGAGGGAGCTCCTACAATGAGCAGTTCTTC
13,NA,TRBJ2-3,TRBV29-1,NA,CSVGGRNTDTQYF,TGCAGCGTTGGGGGACGGAACACAGATACGCAGTATTTT
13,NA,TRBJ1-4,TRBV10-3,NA,CAISDSLDEKLFF,TGTGCCATCAGTGATTCACTGGATGAAAAACTGTTTTTT
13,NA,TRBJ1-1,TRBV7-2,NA,CASSLRMNTEAFF,TGTGCCAGCAGCTTAAGGATGAACACTGAAGCTTTCTTT
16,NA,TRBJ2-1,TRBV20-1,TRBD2,CSASSASGSIANEQFF,TGCAGTGCTAGCTCCGCTAGCGGGAGTATTGCCAATGAGCAGTTCTTC
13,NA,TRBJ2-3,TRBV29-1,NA,CSVATLNTDTQYF,TGCAGCGTCGCCACACTAAACACAGATACGCAGTATTTT
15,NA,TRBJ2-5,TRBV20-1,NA,CSAFRTANLQETQYF,TGCAGTGCTTTCCGGACGGCTAACCTCCAAGAGACCCAGTACTTC
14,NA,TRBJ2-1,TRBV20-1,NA,CSAREGGSGNEQFF,TGCAGTGCTAGAGAGGGGGGTTCTGGGAATGAGCAGTTCTTC
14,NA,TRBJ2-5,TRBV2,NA,CASRTTRGEETQYF,TGTGCCAGCAGAACTACTAGGGGGGAAGAGACCCAGTACTTC
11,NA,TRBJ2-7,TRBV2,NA,CASSYSGEQYF,TGTGCCAGCAGTTACTCGGGCGAGCAGTACTTC
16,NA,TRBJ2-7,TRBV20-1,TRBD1,CSVKGPIRQGSHEQYF,TGCAGTGTCAAAGGACCGATCAGACAGGGATCCCACGAGCAGTACTTC
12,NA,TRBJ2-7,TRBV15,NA,CATRRDSYEQYF,TGTGCCACCAGGCGTGATTCCTACGAGCAGTACTTC
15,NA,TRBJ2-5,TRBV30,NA,CAWSMWGIHQETQYF,TGTGCCTGGAGTATGTGGGGGATACATCAAGAGACCCAGTACTTC
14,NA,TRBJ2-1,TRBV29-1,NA,CSVVGARTYNEQFF,TGCAGCGTTGTGGGGGCAAGGACCTACAATGAGCAGTTCTTC
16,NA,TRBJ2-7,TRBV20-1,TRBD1,CSARVLGRDSSYEQYF,TGCAGTGCTAGAGTGCTGGGACGGGACAGCTCCTACGAGCAGTACTTC
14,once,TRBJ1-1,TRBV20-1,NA,CSARRQDLTTEAFF,TGCAGTGCGAGAAGACAGGATCTTACCACTGAAGCTTTCTTT
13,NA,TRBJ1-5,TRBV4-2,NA,CASSQDLESPQHF,TGTGCCAGCAGCCAAGATCTAGAGTCGCCCCAGCATTTT
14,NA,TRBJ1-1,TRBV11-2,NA,CASSLSSRDTEAFF,TGTGCCAGCAGCTTATCCTCCAGGGATACTGAAGCTTTCTTT
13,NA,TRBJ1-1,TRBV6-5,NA,CASSYAVNTEAFF,TGTGCCAGCAGTTACGCGGTGAACACTGAAGCTTTCTTT
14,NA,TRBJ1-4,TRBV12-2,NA,CASRLGSDPGKLFF,TGTGCAAGTCGCTTAGGGTCGGACCCAGGGAAACTGTTTTTT
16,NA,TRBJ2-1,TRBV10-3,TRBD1,CASAERTGGVRNEQFF,TGTGCCTCGGCGGAGAGAACAGGGGGCGTTCGCAATGAGCAGTTCTTC
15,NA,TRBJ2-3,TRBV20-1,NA,CSARDRSGGTDTQYF,TGCAGTGCTAGAGATAGGTCAGGGGGCACAGATACGCAGTATTTT
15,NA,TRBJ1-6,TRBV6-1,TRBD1,CASSRTGTDNSPLHF,TGTGCCAGCAGTCGCACCGGGACAGATAATTCACCCCTCCACTTT
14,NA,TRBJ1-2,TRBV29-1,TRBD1,CSVKTTGAHYGYTF,TGCAGCGTAAAGACGACAGGGGCGCACTATGGCTACACCTTC
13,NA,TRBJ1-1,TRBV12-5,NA,CASGRTLNTEAFF,TGTGCTAGTGGCCGGACACTGAACACTGAAGCTTTCTTT
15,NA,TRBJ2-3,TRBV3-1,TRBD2,CASSQDLSGGYTQYF,TGTGCCAGCAGCCAAGATCTGAGCGGGGGGTATACGCAGTATTTT
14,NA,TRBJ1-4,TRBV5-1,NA,CASSSGQLDEKLFF,TGCGCCAGCAGCTCTGGACAGCTGGATGAAAAACTGTTTTTT
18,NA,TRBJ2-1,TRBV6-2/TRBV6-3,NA,CASSPPAFDRSSYNEQFF,TGTGCCAGCAGTCCACCCGCATTCGACAGGAGCTCCTACAATGAGCAGTTCTTC
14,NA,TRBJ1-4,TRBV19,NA,CASSMYQGNEKLFF,TGTGCCAGTAGTATGTATCAGGGGAATGAAAAACTGTTTTTT
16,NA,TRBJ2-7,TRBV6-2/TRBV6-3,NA,CASRPGFRTERYEQYF,TGTGCCAGCAGGCCCGGATTTAGGACGGAACGCTACGAGCAGTACTTC
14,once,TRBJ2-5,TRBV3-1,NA,CASSQERDLETQYF,TGTGCCAGCAGCCAAGAGAGGGACCTGGAGACCCAGTACTTC